Shown below are 31 T cell receptor beta chains from a single sample sequenced in a study of cytomegalovirus exposure and HLA in healthy donors (dated by TCRdb to the late 2010s). Preparation of the library involved the immunoSEQ multiplex PCR assay. For the multiplex PCR, a mixture combining 60 forward primers for TCR Vbeta segments and 13 reverse primers for TCR Jbeta segments was used. In its TCRdb copy, this immuneACCESS table keeps in-frame sequences only and misses some clones. Where compared with another copy, unresolved V genes explain less than half of these, and the others have no known cause. The table for this sample records about 46,000 clones. About 1.1% of the sample is in the top ten clones. Sequenced material: PBMCs. These receptor sequences come from a woman in her thirties or forties in good health and CMV-seronegative.

The rearrangement uses TRBV9 and TRBJ2-1; no clear D gene. This CDR3 comprises 15 residues. Deletions cut 5 bases from V and 2 bases from J, with 14 bases between. Germline values: CDR1 SGDLS, CDR2 YYNGEE. The CDR3 DNA follows: TGTGCCAGCAGGGCCTTCGATGGAGCCTACAATGAGCAGTTCTTC. Amino acid sequence: CASRAFDGAYNEQFF.

The V call is TRBV7-3, the J call TRBJ2-3; TRBD1 is a possible D gene (6 bases). The V gene's germline CDR1 is SGHTA and CDR2 FQGTGA. CDR3 length: 14 amino acids. Trimming took off 5 bases at V and 2 bases at J, with 11 bases between the two ends. CDR3 DNA: TGTGCCAGCAGCCTGGACAGCTACACAGATACGCAGTATTTT. This sequence encodes CASSLDSYTDTQYF.

The J gene is TRBJ1-3, the V gene TRBV10-3; 7 bases match TRBD1. The CDR3 runs 14 residues. V was pared by 5 bases and J by 3 bases, with 4 bases of the junction left unmatched. Germline CDR1 and CDR2: ENHRY and SYGVKD. The CDR3 DNA reads TGTGCCATCAGTATACAGGGGAATGGAAACACCATATATTTT. It encodes CAISIQGNGNTIYF.

This chain joins TRBV7-6 and TRBJ2-5, with TRBD1 identical over 8 bases. The germline CDR1 and CDR2 sequences are SGHVS and FNYEAQ. The trim removed 5 bases at V and 4 bases at J, leaving 6 bases unmatched. The CDR3 loop spans 14 amino acids. The DNA for the CDR3 is TGTGCCAGCAGCGCCCGACAGGGGTTAGAGACCCAGTACTTC. Translated: CASSARQGLETQYF.

The gene calls are TRBV4-2 and TRBJ2-5; D is unclear. The CDR3 loop spans 14 amino acids. The V end was cut by 1 base, the J end by 2 bases, with 8 bases between. Per germline, CDR1 LGHNA and CDR2 YNFKEQ. The CDR3 nucleotides are TGTGCCAGCAGCCAAGGAACAGAACAAGAGACCCAGTACTTC. Protein: CASSQGTEQETQYF.

The chain has TRBV7-2 and TRBJ2-4, with 7 bases that match TRBD1. J lost 2 bases, V lost 5 bases, and 12 bases had no gene match. Germline values: CDR1 SGHTA, CDR2 FQGNSA. There are 17 residues in the CDR3. The CDR3 DNA reads as TGTGCCAGCAGCCCAGGTCGAGGGGGCGCCTCCAAAAACATTCAGTACTTC. Residues: CASSPGRGGASKNIQYF.

The chain couples TRBV19 to TRBJ2-1, with 7 bases that match TRBD2. CDR1 and CDR2 (germline): LNHDA, SQIVND (reference sequence). This CDR3 spans 14 amino acids. The V and J ends lost 8 bases and 5 bases, in that order; junction bases with no gene match: 9. The CDR3 loop reads CASAASGADNEQFF. As DNA, the CDR3 is TGTGCCAGTGCGGCGAGCGGGGCCGACAATGAGCAGTTCTTC.

This chain connects TRBV11-3 to TRBJ2-1; TRBD2 agrees at 7 bases. Germline V lookup: CDR1 SGHNT, CDR2 YENEEA. The CDR3 runs to 15 residues. Germline trimming cut 0 bases from V and 7 bases from J; bases unmatched to any gene: 6. In nucleotides, the CDR3 is TGTGCCAGCAGCTTAGAGGTAGCGGGCGAGAATGAGCAGTTCTTC. Its translation is CASSLEVAGENEQFF. Complete variable domain (other parts from reference TRBV11-3 and TRBJ2-1): EAGVVQSPRYKIIEKKQPVAFWCNPISGHNTLYWYLQNLGQGPELLIRYENEEAVDDSQLPKDRFSAERLKGVDSTLKIQPAELGDSAVYLCASSLEVAGENEQFFGPGTRLTVL.

V and J are TRBV5-1 and TRBJ2-2, with TRBD1 matching over 10 bases. Germline V gene lookup returns CDR1 SGHRS and CDR2 YFSETQ. The J segment lost 0 bases and the V segment lost 1 base, leaving 3 bases of the junction unmatched. The CDR3 loop spans 17 amino acids. The CDR3 protein is CASSLLGQGTNTGELFF. Written as DNA, the CDR3 is TGCGCCAGCAGCTTGTTGGGACAGGGGACGAACACCGGGGAGCTGTTTTTT.

The chain links TRBV4-2 to TRBJ2-3, with TRBD2 matching over 13 bases. V was pared by 1 base and J by 1 base, with 8 bases of the junction left unmatched. Germline CDR1 LGHNA, CDR2 YNFKEQ. CDR3 length equals 19 residues. The CDR3 loop is CASSQGHRGLAGGTDTQYF. As DNA, the CDR3 is TGTGCCAGCAGCCAAGGTCATCGAGGACTAGCGGGAGGCACAGATACGCAGTATTTT.

V and J are TRBV28 and TRBJ2-5; 7 bases align to TRBD1. The DNA end is more similar to TRBJ2-7, so the J call may be wrong. Germline V gene sequence: CDR1 MDHEN, CDR2 SYDVKM. The CDR3 has 15 residues. CDR3 loop: CASSSPRDSYYEQYF. The CDR3 nucleotides read TGTGCCAGCAGCTCCCCTCGGGACAGCTACTACGAGCAGTACTTC.

The gene calls are TRBV7-2 and TRBJ2-7; D possibly corresponds to TRBD2 (5 bases). The V and J ends lost 5 bases and 3 bases respectively, with 14 bases between them. This CDR3 has 14 residues. Per the germline V gene, CDR1 is SGHTA and CDR2 is FQGNSA. CDR3 amino acids: CASSPRYGDYEQYF. The CDR3 bases are TGTGCCAGCAGCCCCCGTTACGGGGACTACGAGCAGTACTTC.

The rearrangement links TRBV25-1 to TRBJ2-7; 7 bases line up with TRBD2. V shed 8 bases and J 2 bases; nucleotides not matched to a gene: 12. The CDR3 runs to 15 residues. Germline CDR1 MGHDK, CDR2 SYGVNS. The DNA of the CDR3 is TGTGCCAGCGAGGCCGGAGCGGGAAGCGCCTACGAGCAGTACTTC. Translating gives CASEAGAGSAYEQYF.

V and J are TRBV27 and TRBJ2-3; D not certain. The CDR3 is 13 amino acids. CDR1 and CDR2 from the germline V gene are MNHEY and SMNVEV (reference sequence). Trimming took off 4 bases at V and 6 bases at J, with 11 bases between the two ends. The CDR3 DNA reads TGTGCCAGCAGTTCTGATCCGCGCGATACGCAGTATTTT. Its protein product is CASSSDPRDTQYF.

The CDR3 DNA reads as TGTGCCAGCAGTCGACAGGGGGAATCCTACGAGCAGTACTTC. Translating it yields CASSRQGESYEQYF. V usage is TRBV28 and J usage is TRBJ2-7, with 9 bases matching TRBD1. The germline V gene has CDR1 MDHEN and CDR2 SYDVKM. The trim removed 5 bases at V and 1 base at J, leaving 3 bases unmatched. The CDR3 sequence is 14 residues long.

The chain couples TRBV5-1 to TRBJ2-2, with TRBD2 matching over 7 bases. The J segment lost 6 bases and the V segment lost 1 base, leaving 6 bases of the junction unmatched. The length of the CDR3 is 15 residues. In germline, CDR1 is SGHRS, CDR2 YFSETQ. The DNA for the CDR3 is TGCGCCAGCAGCTTGTTGACTAGCTTCTCCGGGGAGCTGTTTTTT. Amino acid sequence: CASSLLTSFSGELFF.

The chain uses TRBV25-1 and TRBJ1-2; perhaps TRBD1 as D (6 bases). In germline, CDR1 is MGHDK, CDR2 SYGVNS. The CDR3 is 17 residues long. Between the trimmed V and J ends, which lost 5 bases and 4 bases, there was a span of 23 bases. CDR3 region: CASSPQGSIGGSYGYTF. The DNA for the CDR3 is TGTGCCAGCAGTCCCCAGGGGTCCATCGGCGGGAGCTATGGCTACACCTTC.

This rearrangement joins TRBV19 to TRBJ1-5, with unresolved D. CDR3 length equals 14 residues. The germline CDR1 and CDR2 sequences are LNHDA and SQIVND (reference sequence). V lost 0 bases and J 7 bases, leaving 10 bases between the germline ends. The CDR3, as DNA: TGTGCCAGTAGTATAGATCGGAGTGGACAGCCCCAGCATTTT. Encoded protein: CASSIDRSGQPQHF.

J is TRBJ2-1 and V is TRBV6-5; 8 bases agree with TRBD2. With V trimmed by 7 bases and J by 10 bases, 12 bases remained unmatched. CDR1 and CDR2 from the germline V gene are MNHEY and SVGAGI. The CDR3 is 14 amino acids. CDR3 DNA sequence: TGTGCCAGCATCAAACCGGGACTAGTGAACGAGCAGTTCTTC. Encoded protein: CASIKPGLVNEQFF.

The rearrangement joins TRBV4-3 to TRBJ2-1; unclear D gene. The CDR3 runs 16 residues. Germline CDR1 reads LGHNA; CDR2 reads YSLEER. The V gene lost 3 bases and the J gene lost 5 bases, with 17 bases spanning the gap. CDR3 sequence reads: CASSHRTEKVDNEQFF. The CDR3 nucleotides are TGCGCCAGCAGCCACCGAACGGAGAAAGTCGACAATGAGCAGTTCTTC.

The rearrangement joins TRBV7-2 to TRBJ1-2; D unclear. The germline V gene has CDR1 SGHTA and CDR2 FQGNSA. CDR3 length: 14 amino acids. V was trimmed by 5 bases and J by 5 bases, leaving 15 bases between them. CDR3 sequence reads: CASSPGGLRYGYTF. CDR3 sequence (DNA): TGTGCCAGCAGCCCAGGTGGACTTCGATATGGCTACACCTTC. Full variable domain (missing parts from reference TRBV7-2 and TRBJ1-2): GAGVSQSPSNKVTEKGKDVELRCDPISGHTALYWYRQSLGQGLEFLIYFQGNSAPDKSGLPSDRFSAERTGGSVSTLTIQRTQQEDSAVYLCASSPGGLRYGYTFGSGTRLTVV.

The chain employs TRBV19 and TRBJ2-3; 11 nucleotides align to TRBD1. V was pared by 8 bases and J by 3 bases, with 4 bases of the junction left unmatched. CDR3 length: 14 amino acids. Germline V gene data show CDR1 as LNHDA and CDR2 as SQIVND (reference sequence). CDR3 sequence reads: CASRTGGSTDTQYF. The DNA for the CDR3 is TGTGCCAGTCGGACAGGGGGCTCAACAGATACGCAGTATTTT. The full variable domain, its missing parts supplied by reference TRBV19 and TRBJ2-3, is DGGITQSPKYLFRKEGQNVTLSCEQNLNHDAMYWYRQDPGQGLRLIYYSQIVNDFQKGDIAEGYSVSREKKESFPLTVTSAQKNPTAFYLCASRTGGSTDTQYFGPGTRLTVL.

The rearrangement uses TRBV29-1 and TRBJ2-5; D might be TRBD2 (6 bases). Looked up from germline, CDR1 is SQVTM and CDR2 is ANQGSEA. V lost 4 bases, J lost 3 bases, and 24 bases lay in between. The CDR3 spans 17 residues. The CDR3 spells CSVGSVAGRLPEETQYF. The CDR3 bases are TGCAGCGTTGGATCGGTGGCGGGACGCCTACCCGAAGAGACCCAGTACTTC. The whole variable domain, remainder taken from reference TRBV29-1 and TRBJ2-5, is SAVISQKPSRDICQRGTSLTIQCQVDSQVTMMFWYRQQPGQSLTLIATANQGSEATYESGFVIDKFPISRPNLTFSTLTVSNMSPEDSSIYLCSVGSVAGRLPEETQYFGPGTRLLVL.

CDR3 region: CSVDRGDLAYNEQFF. The CDR3 bases are TGCAGCGTTGATAGAGGAGATTTGGCCTACAATGAGCAGTTCTTC. The chain couples TRBV29-1 to TRBJ2-1; D not resolved. In germline, CDR1 is SQVTM, CDR2 ANQGSEA. The CDR3 sequence is 15 residues long. The V gene lost 3 bases and the J gene lost 2 bases, with 14 bases spanning the gap.

V is TRBV5-1 and J is TRBJ2-3, with a possible D match to TRBD2 (5 bases). Germline CDR1 reads SGHRS; CDR2 reads YFSETQ. Trimming removed 4 bases from V and 2 bases from J, with 11 bases in between. The CDR3 totals 14 residues. The CDR3 DNA reads as TGCGCCAGCAGCGAGGACTTGACCACAGATACGCAGTATTTT. It is translated as CASSEDLTTDTQYF.

The chain employs TRBV11-3 and TRBJ1-1, with no clear D. The germline V and J ends were trimmed by 0 bases and 4 bases, with 6 bases remaining between them. This CDR3 comprises 13 residues. In germline, CDR1 is SGHNT, CDR2 YENEEA. The CDR3 is CASSLDAGTEAFF. The CDR3 region has the DNA TGTGCCAGCAGCTTAGATGCGGGCACTGAAGCTTTCTTT. Together with reference TRBV11-3 and TRBJ1-1, the CDR3 gives the full variable domain: EAGVVQSPRYKIIEKKQPVAFWCNPISGHNTLYWYLQNLGQGPELLIRYENEEAVDDSQLPKDRFSAERLKGVDSTLKIQPAELGDSAVYLCASSLDAGTEAFFGQGTRLTVV.

The genes are TRBV19 and TRBJ1-1; a weak D match, TRBD1 (6 bases). The germline gives CDR1 LNHDA, CDR2 SQIVND (reference sequence). The CDR3 contains 15 residues. The germline V and J ends were trimmed by 3 bases and 0 bases, with 11 bases remaining between them. CDR3 DNA sequence: TGTGCCAGTAGTATTCGGACAGCCATGAACACTGAAGCTTTCTTT. Protein product: CASSIRTAMNTEAFF.

This sequence joins TRBV6-5 and TRBJ2-6; weak D call: TRBD1 (6 bases). Trimming took 6 bases from V and 4 from J, leaving 13 bases between them. The CDR3 is made up of 15 amino acids. The germline V gene has CDR1 MNHEY and CDR2 SVGAGI. CDR3 sequence: CASSLNRAGANVLTF. The CDR3 bases are TGTGCCAGCAGCCTGAACAGGGCCGGGGCCAACGTCCTGACTTTC.

The chain links TRBV4-2 to TRBJ1-5; D gene unclear. This CDR3 has 13 amino acids. V gave up 0 bases and J gave up 12 bases, with 12 bases separating them. Germline V gene data show CDR1 as LGHNA and CDR2 as YNFKEQ. CDR3 in DNA: TGTGCCAGCAGCCAAGAAGCGGGTAAGCACCAGCATTTT. Translated, it gives CASSQEAGKHQHF.

CDR3 protein: CASSIGAGGFEQYF. The CDR3 DNA is TGTGCCAGTAGTATAGGCGCGGGAGGCTTCGAGCAGTACTTC. J is TRBJ2-7 and V is TRBV19, with 8 bases lining up with TRBD2. The CDR3 spans 14 residues. The V gene end was trimmed by 1 base and the J gene end by 6 bases; junction bases not matched to a gene: 5. Germline V lookup: CDR1 LNHDA, CDR2 SQIVND (reference sequence).

The chain uses TRBV7-2 and TRBJ1-5; D ambiguous. CDR1 and CDR2 (germline): SGHTA, FQGNSA. The CDR3 sequence is 13 residues long. Trimming stripped 2 bases from V and 2 bases from J, with 4 bases between. The CDR3 region is CASSLQGNQPQHF. CDR3 bases: TGTGCCAGCAGCTTACAGGGCAATCAGCCCCAGCATTTT.